This T cell receptor beta chain was captured by sequencing in a study of T cell responses to AZD1222 COVID-19 vaccine. Study observations and caveats: Seropositive at baseline were only a handful of AZD1222 recipients.

To note about this clone: No antigen is known for it.

Using immunoSEQ multiplex PCR, the repertoire was profiled, and TCRdb retains in-frame clones only, with some absent. The data hold 130,000 or so clones, with 90% observed a single time. V shed 8 bases and J shed 1 base, with 11 bases lying between them. CDR1 and CDR2 from the germline V gene are KGHSH and LQKENI. The CDR3 loop spans 13 amino acids. The sequencing used peripheral blood, collected on day 0 of AZD1222 vaccination. The source is an adult in good health. The genes are TRBV18 and TRBJ1-1, with no clear D. The CDR3 region is CASTNDRNTEAFF. The CDR3 bases are TGTGCCAGCACGAATGACCGGAACACTGAAGCTTTCTTT.